This TCR beta chain is from a study of immune reconstitution after stem cell transplant in scleroderma (dated by TCRdb to 2016 to 2017). This clonotype is considered medium-sized (0.01 to 0.1%). It has no known antigen specificity. The record has no base qualities; no much larger clone is one base away. Library method: RT-PCR. TCRdb records Illumina MiSeq as the sequencer. The public reads were quality trimmed at Q25 with fastp and then assembled into clones with MiXCR by TCRdb, keeping productive beta chains. A single entry per CDR3 protein holds the most common genes and DNA from its merged rows. This sample holds 1,500 to 2,500 distinct CDR3 sequences; roughly a sixth were observed only once. 30% to 40% of the sample rests with the top ten. From its cysteine to its phenylalanine, the CDR3 spans 13 amino acids. Only the CDR3 DNA stays, 39 bases, in frame from base 1. Trimming at the junction amounts to 3 bases on V and 4 bases on J, and the germline ends lie 10 bases apart. In the germline V gene, CDR1 corresponds to SGHRS and CDR2 to YFSETQ.

The TCR originated in a female donor with systemic sclerosis. This sample was obtained before or after autologous hematopoietic stem cell transplantation (not recorded which). This chain joins TRBV5-1 to TRBJ1-1; a tentative D match to TRBD1 spans 6 bases. The sequenced DNA is TGCGCCAGCAGCTCGGGACAAGTCACTGAAGCTTTCTTT. It specifies CASSSGQVTEAFF.